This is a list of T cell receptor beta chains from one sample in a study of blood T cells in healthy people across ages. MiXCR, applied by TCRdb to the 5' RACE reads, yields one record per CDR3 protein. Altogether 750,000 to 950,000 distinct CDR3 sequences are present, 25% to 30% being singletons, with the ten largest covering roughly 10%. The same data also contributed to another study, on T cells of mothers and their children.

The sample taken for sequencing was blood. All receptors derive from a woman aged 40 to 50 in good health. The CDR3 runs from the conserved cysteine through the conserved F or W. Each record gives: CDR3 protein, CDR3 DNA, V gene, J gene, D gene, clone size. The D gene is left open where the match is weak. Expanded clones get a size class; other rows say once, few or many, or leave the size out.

CASSQDMTWGEKLFF,TGCGCCAGCAGCCAAGATATGACGTGGGGTGAAAAACTGTTTTTT,TRBV4-3,TRBJ1-4,NA,NA
CASSTQDRTDTQYF,TGCGCCAGCAGCACCCAGGATCGCACAGATACGCAGTATTTT,TRBV5-1,TRBJ2-3,NA,few
CASSTDPGELLSEQYF,TGTGCCAGCAGCACCGACCCCGGCGAACTGTTGAGTGAGCAGTACTTC,TRBV5-1,TRBJ2-7,NA,NA
CASSLAGRSTADTQYF,TGTGCCAGCAGTTTAGCGGGACGTTCAACGGCAGATACGCAGTATTTT,TRBV12-3/TRBV12-4,TRBJ2-3,NA,NA
CASSVAPQGAEAFF,TGTGCCAGCAGCGTAGCCCCACAGGGGGCTGAAGCTTTCTTT,TRBV9,TRBJ1-1,TRBD1,NA
CASSLAGSTDAQYF,TGTGCCAGCAGCCTAGCGGGGAGCACAGATGCGCAGTACTTC,TRBV28,TRBJ2-4,TRBD2,NA
CSARPITGTGLYGYTF,TGCAGTGCTAGACCAATCACCGGGACAGGGCTATATGGCTACACCTTC,TRBV20-1,TRBJ1-2,TRBD1,few
CASSVGQGATYEQYF,TGTGCCAGCAGCGTAGGACAGGGGGCCACCTACGAGCAGTACTTC,TRBV9,TRBJ2-7,TRBD1,NA
CASSLGQHNSYEQYF,TGCGCCAGCAGCTTGGGTCAGCATAACTCCTACGAGCAGTACTTC,TRBV5-5,TRBJ2-7,NA,NA
CASSSYDQPQHF,TGTGCCAGCAGCTCGTACGATCAGCCCCAGCATTTT,TRBV7-2,TRBJ1-5,NA,few
CASSAQGLFVDGYTF,TGTGCCAGCAGTGCTCAGGGGCTCTTTGTGGATGGCTACACCTTC,TRBV2,TRBJ1-2,NA,few
CASGVEGTGGNYEQYF,TGTGCCAGCGGCGTAGAAGGGACAGGGGGAAACTACGAGCAGTACTTC,TRBV9,TRBJ2-7,TRBD1,few
CSASPQALSGEQYF,TGCAGTGCTAGTCCCCAAGCTCTAAGCGGCGAGCAGTACTTC,TRBV20-1,TRBJ2-7,NA,few
CAISETAGTAGKNIQYF,TGTGCCATCAGTGAAACGGCTGGGACCGCCGGCAAAAACATTCAGTACTTC,TRBV10-3,TRBJ2-4,NA,many
CASSLAPQGGTEAFF,TGTGCCAGCAGCTTAGCCCCACAGGGGGGGACTGAAGCTTTCTTT,TRBV13,TRBJ1-1,TRBD1,NA
CSAPTGFSGANVLTF,TGCAGTGCGCCGACAGGGTTCTCTGGGGCCAACGTCCTGACTTTC,TRBV20-1,TRBJ2-6,TRBD1,many
CASSQDRGGRSYGYTF,TGTGCCAGCAGCCAAGATCGAGGGGGCAGGAGCTATGGCTACACCTTC,TRBV14,TRBJ1-2,TRBD1,few
CASSVGVQWDANYGYTF,TGTGCCAGCAGCGTAGGAGTCCAGTGGGATGCTAACTATGGCTACACCTTC,TRBV9,TRBJ1-2,NA,NA
CASSFDGAPGETQYF,TGTGCCAGCAGCTTCGACGGGGCCCCGGGAGAGACCCAGTACTTC,TRBV7-2,TRBJ2-5,NA,few
CSVEEGLAGAGETQYF,TGCAGCGTTGAAGAAGGACTAGCGGGGGCGGGAGAGACCCAGTACTTC,TRBV29-1,TRBJ2-5,TRBD2,many
CASSLDGAYGYTF,TGCGCCAGCAGCTTGGATGGAGCCTATGGCTACACCTTC,TRBV5-1,TRBJ1-2,NA,many
CASSEASNQPQHF,TGTGCCAGCAGTGAAGCATCCAATCAGCCCCAGCATTTT,TRBV6-1,TRBJ1-5,NA,NA
CASNDPSGTGSEQYF,TGTGCCAGCAACGACCCATCCGGGACAGGGAGCGAGCAGTACTTC,TRBV6-5,TRBJ2-7,TRBD1,many
CAISESFTSGGPGEQYF,TGTGCCATCAGTGAGTCTTTTACTAGCGGGGGGCCCGGGGAGCAGTACTTC,TRBV10-3,TRBJ2-7,TRBD2,few
CASSPRTDSTYEQYF,TGTGCCAGCAGCCCGAGGACGGACTCCACCTACGAGCAGTACTTC,TRBV7-2,TRBJ2-7,NA,NA
CASSRLAGEYNEQYF,TGCGCCAGCAGCCGACTAGCGGGGGAGTACAATGAGCAGTACTTC,TRBV5-1,TRBJ2-7,TRBD2,once
CASSFRQAEEEKLFF,TGTGCCAGCAGCTTCCGACAGGCTGAGGAGGAAAAACTGTTTTTT,TRBV7-2,TRBJ1-4,NA,few
CASSTQGPSGANVLTF,TGTGCCAGCAGCACCCAGGGCCCCTCTGGGGCCAACGTCCTGACTTTC,TRBV7-2,TRBJ2-6,NA,few
CATSRDSGGGNEQFF,TGTGCCACCAGCAGAGATAGCGGGGGGGGGAATGAGCAGTTCTTC,TRBV15,TRBJ2-1,TRBD2,many
CASRTGTATLSYTF,TGTGCCAGCAGAACCGGGACAGCTACCCTTAGCTACACCTTC,TRBV6-6,TRBJ1-2,TRBD1,few
CASRSAGVYEQYF,TGTGCCAGCAGATCAGCCGGGGTCTACGAGCAGTACTTC,TRBV7-2,TRBJ2-7,NA,many
CASSFNRGERNTEAFF,TGTGCCAGCAGCTTCAATAGGGGAGAACGCAACACTGAAGCTTTCTTT,TRBV7-2,TRBJ1-1,NA,NA
CASSLPPGGNYEQYF,TGCGCCAGCAGCTTGCCTCCCGGGGGGAACTACGAGCAGTACTTC,TRBV5-1,TRBJ2-7,TRBD2,few
CASSLVAAPYEQYF,TGTGCCAGCAGCTTAGTGGCAGCCCCCTACGAGCAGTACTTC,TRBV7-9,TRBJ2-7,NA,many